The 18 T cell receptor beta chains below all came from one sample that was sequenced in a study of blood T cell repertoires in COVID-19. The data were produced by immunoSEQ multiplex PCR, yet TCRdb's version contains in-frame clones alone and is incomplete. Of roughly 320,000 clones listed, more than 85% are singletons. The sample was PBMCs or T cells enriched from blood (not recorded which). These receptors were taken from a woman in her 30s who had been exposed to COVID-19.

J is TRBJ1-2 and V is TRBV6-4, with D hard to call. The ends were cut back, 1 base at V and 8 bases at J, with 14 bases in the middle. The CDR3 consists of 14 residues. Germline CDR1 and CDR2: MRHNA and SNTAGT. The CDR3 protein is CASSDLSSAQGYTF. DNA for the CDR3: TGTGCCAGCAGTGACTTGTCAAGTGCTCAGGGCTACACCTTC.

The chain couples TRBV5-1 to TRBJ1-2; TRBD1 is a possible D gene (6 bases). V lost 7 bases, J lost 1 base, and 17 bases lay in between. The V gene's germline CDR1 is SGHRS and CDR2 YFSETQ. The CDR3 covers 15 residues. Here the CDR3 DNA reads TGCGCCAGCTCAATTGGGGGGGCAGTTAACTATGGCTACACCTTC. It yields the protein CASSIGGAVNYGYTF.

This clone was detected only once. The J gene is TRBJ1-2, the V gene TRBV30, with D maybe TRBD1 (6 bases). Looked up from germline, CDR1 is GTSNPN and CDR2 is SVGIG (reference sequence). V lost 8 bases, J lost 6 bases, and 16 bases lay in between. This CDR3 has 12 residues. CDR3 region: CAGTGFLDGYTF. Written as DNA, the CDR3 is TGTGCCGGAACAGGGTTTCTAGATGGCTACACCTTC.

This clone was seen a single time. The chain joins TRBV6-5 to TRBJ2-5; 8 positions match TRBD1. The ends lost 4 bases at V and 6 bases at J; junction bases unmatched: 7. The germline V gene encodes CDR1 MNHEY and CDR2 SVGAGI. The CDR3 length is 14 residues. The CDR3 reads CASSSYRGVKTQYF. For the CDR3, the DNA is TGTGCCAGCAGTTCGTACAGGGGGGTGAAGACCCAGTACTTC.

The chain is built from TRBV7-9 and TRBJ1-6; D is undetermined. The V gene lost 2 bases and the J gene lost 9 bases, with 8 bases spanning the gap. Looked up from germline, CDR1 is SEHNR and CDR2 is FQNEAQ (reference sequence). The CDR3 extends over 13 amino acids. The CDR3 coding sequence is TGTGCCAGCAGCTTAACCCTCGGTTCACCCCTCCACTTT. Translating it yields CASSLTLGSPLHF.

The CDR3 spells CASSPPGTSYNEQFF. The CDR3 DNA follows: TGTGCCAGCAGCCCTCCAGGTACCTCCTACAATGAGCAGTTCTTC. The gene calls are TRBV7-7 and TRBJ2-1, with D hard to call. From germline, CDR1 is SSHAT and CDR2 FNYEAQ (reference sequence). The ends were cut back, 5 bases at V and 0 bases at J, with 11 bases in the middle. The CDR3 runs 15 residues.

The chain links TRBV18 to TRBJ1-1, with D unclear. The CDR3 runs to 14 residues. Trimming took off 6 bases at V and 0 bases at J, with 11 bases between the two ends. The germline V gene has CDR1 KGHSH and CDR2 LQKENI. CDR3 bases: TGTGCCAGCTCCCAAATCCCCATGAACACTGAAGCTTTCTTT. Translation: CASSQIPMNTEAFF.

Only a few counts were recorded for this clone. The chain carries TRBV7-6 and TRBJ1-3; 8 nucleotides match TRBD1. After removal of 0 bases from V and 4 bases from J, the junction contained 2 bases not matched to a gene. Germline loops: CDR1 SGHVS, CDR2 FNYEAQ. This CDR3 region has 15 residues. The CDR3 sequence: CASSLARTGGNTIYF. DNA of the CDR3: TGTGCCAGCAGCTTAGCCCGGACAGGGGGAAACACCATATATTTT.

This clone appeared a single time. This rearrangement joins TRBV7-2 to TRBJ2-3; 7 bases are shared with TRBD1. Trimming cost V 3 bases and J 3 bases; bases outside gene matches: 9. CDR1 and CDR2 from the germline V gene are SGHTA and FQGNSA. This CDR3 contains 16 residues. CDR3 sequence reads: CASSFSTGSGTDTQYF. The CDR3 DNA reads as TGTGCCAGCAGCTTCTCGACAGGGTCTGGTACAGATACGCAGTATTTT.

The chain carries TRBV6-5 and TRBJ2-2; D is possibly TRBD1 (6 bases). The V end was cut by 8 bases, the J end by 4 bases, with 14 bases between. CDR1 and CDR2 (germline): MNHEY, SVGAGI. The CDR3 covers 14 residues. This CDR3 reads CASWGQIPTGELFF. The DNA of the CDR3 is TGTGCCAGCTGGGGGCAAATCCCCACCGGGGAGCTGTTTTTT.

The J gene is TRBJ2-7, the V gene TRBV6-5; 12 bases map to TRBD2. Germline CDR1 and CDR2: MNHEY and SVGAGI. V lost 6 bases to trimming and J lost 2 bases; unmatched junction nucleotides: 2. CDR3 length: 14 residues. CDR3 loop: CASRPSGGAYEQYF. The CDR3 DNA reads as TGTGCCAGCAGACCTAGCGGGGGGGCCTACGAGCAGTACTTC.

V is TRBV2 and J is TRBJ1-3, with D maybe TRBD1 (5 bases). The CDR3 sequence is 14 residues long. Germline V gives CDR1 SNHLY, CDR2 FYNNEI. Trimming stripped 6 bases from V and 4 bases from J, with 13 bases between. The CDR3 coding sequence is TGTGCCAGCAGCGGGGGGGTCGCCGGAAACACCATATATTTT. Residues: CASSGGVAGNTIYF.

The chain recombines TRBV4-3 with TRBJ2-3; 9 bases are a match to TRBD2. CDR1 LGHNA and CDR2 YSLEER come from the germline V gene. The V segment lost 0 bases and the J segment 5 bases; nucleotides outside the gene matches: 15. This CDR3 comprises 19 residues. The CDR3 here is CASSQDWLAGYPGGDTQYF. The CDR3 DNA reads as TGCGCCAGCAGCCAAGATTGGCTAGCGGGGTACCCAGGCGGAGATACGCAGTATTTT.

The rearrangement uses TRBV5-4 and TRBJ2-7; the match to TRBD2 covers 8 bases. The CDR3 runs 15 residues. CDR1 SGHNT and CDR2 YYREEE come from the germline V gene (reference sequence). V was pared by 1 base and J by 4 bases, with 7 bases of the junction left unmatched. The CDR3 DNA sequence: TGTGCCAGCAGCTTGACGGCGGGGGGACCTTACGAGCAGTACTTC. Amino acid sequence: CASSLTAGGPYEQYF.

The genes are TRBV15 and TRBJ1-2; tentatively, D is TRBD1 (6 bases). CDR3 length equals 16 residues. Trimming pared 0 bases from V and 2 bases from J, leaving 13 bases between. The germline gives CDR1 LNHNV, CDR2 YYDKDF (reference sequence). Here the CDR3 DNA reads TGTGCCACCAGCAGAGATTTCGGGACACCCAACTATGGCTACACCTTC. Translated, it gives CATSRDFGTPNYGYTF.

The CDR3 nucleotides read TGTGCCAGCAGCCAAGATCTCGGCGGATTATCTGGAAACACCATATATTTT. Translating it yields CASSQDLGGLSGNTIYF. This sequence joins TRBV3-1 (or the pseudogene TRBV3-2) and TRBJ1-3; D call uncertain. Trimming took off 0 bases at V and 1 base at J, with 13 bases between the two ends. This CDR3 has 17 amino acids. Germline CDR1 LGHDT, CDR2 YNNKEL (reference sequence).

This chain uses TRBV4-2 with TRBJ2-5, with a weak D call TRBD1 (5 bases). V lost 0 bases and J lost 5, with 10 bases in between. The CDR3 is made up of 14 amino acids. CDR1 and CDR2 (germline): LGHNA, YNFKEQ. The CDR3 sequence: CASSQDPGMETQYF. The CDR3 DNA sequence: TGTGCCAGCAGCCAAGATCCAGGGATGGAGACCCAGTACTTC.

This chain links TRBV2 with TRBJ1-1; perhaps TRBD1 as D (6 bases). Germline CDR1 reads SNHLY; CDR2 reads FYNNEI. This CDR3 is built from 15 residues. Trimming stripped 4 bases from V and 0 bases from J, with 12 bases between. The DNA of the CDR3 is TGTGCCAGCAGTGGGGGGGGGCTAATGAACACTGAAGCTTTCTTT. Translated: CASSGGGLMNTEAFF.